The clone carrying this TCR beta chain appeared a few times. CDR1 and CDR2 from the germline V gene are ENHRY and SYGVKD. Trimming removed 11 bases from V and 1 base from J, with 17 bases in between. The CDR3 is 14 residues long. The data derive from a study of blood T cell repertoires in COVID-19. Overall study: There were acute and convalescent COVID-19 samples, and they came from the United States, Italy and Spain. PBMCs, B-cell-depleted T cells, or T cells provided the cDNA or gDNA that made up the material.

Authors' data handling: Amplifying reference gene primers gave estimates of nucleated cell counts. TCRdb keeps only in-frame clones here, not all; method: immunoSEQ multiplex PCR. V, J and clone size are taken as reported in that table, and D and trimming were inferred from the DNA itself. There are about 250,000 clones in the sample; around 82% occur only once, and more than 6.5% lies in the top ten. This TCR came from a middle-aged man with active or convalescent COVID-19. V usage is TRBV10-3 and J usage is TRBJ1-1; maybe TRBD1 (6 bases). Sequenced material: peripheral blood. For the CDR3, the DNA is TGTGCCGCCGAACAGGACAGATGGAACACTGAAGCTTTCTTT. Translating it yields CAAEQDRWNTEAFF.